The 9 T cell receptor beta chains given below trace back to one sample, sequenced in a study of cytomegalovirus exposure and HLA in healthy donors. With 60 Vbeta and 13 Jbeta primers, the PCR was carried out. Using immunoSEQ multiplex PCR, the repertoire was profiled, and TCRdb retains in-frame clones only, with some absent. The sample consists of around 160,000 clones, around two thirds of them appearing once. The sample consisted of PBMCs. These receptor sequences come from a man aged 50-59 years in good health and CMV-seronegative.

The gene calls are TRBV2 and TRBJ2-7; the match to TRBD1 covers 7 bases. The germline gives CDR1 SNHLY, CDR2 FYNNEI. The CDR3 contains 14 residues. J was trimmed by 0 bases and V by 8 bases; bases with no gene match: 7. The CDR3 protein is CASHLGQVSYEQYF. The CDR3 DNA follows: TGTGCCAGCCACCTAGGACAGGTCTCCTACGAGCAGTACTTC.

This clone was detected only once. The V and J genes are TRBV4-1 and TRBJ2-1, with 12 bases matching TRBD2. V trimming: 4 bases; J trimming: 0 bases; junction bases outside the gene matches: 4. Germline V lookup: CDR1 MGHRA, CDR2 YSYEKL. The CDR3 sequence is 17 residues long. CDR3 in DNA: TGCGCCAGCAGCCCACTAGCGGGGGGATACTCCTACAATGAGCAGTTCTTC. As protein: CASSPLAGGYSYNEQFF.

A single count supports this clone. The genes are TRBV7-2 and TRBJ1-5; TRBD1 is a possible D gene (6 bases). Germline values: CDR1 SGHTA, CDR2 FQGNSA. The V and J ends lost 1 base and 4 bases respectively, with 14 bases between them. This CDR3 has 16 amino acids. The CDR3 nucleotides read TGTGCCAGCAGCTTAGTAGGGGGGGCGGTTAATCAGCCCCAGCATTTT. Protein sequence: CASSLVGGAVNQPQHF.

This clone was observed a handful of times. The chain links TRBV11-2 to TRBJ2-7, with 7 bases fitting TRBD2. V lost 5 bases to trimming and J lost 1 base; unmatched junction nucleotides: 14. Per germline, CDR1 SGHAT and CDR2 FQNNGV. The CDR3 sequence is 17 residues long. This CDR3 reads CASSPIRRRGVSYEQYF. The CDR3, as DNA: TGTGCCAGCAGCCCGATTCGCCGACGGGGGGTTTCCTACGAGCAGTACTTC.

CDR3 bases: TGCGCCAGCAGCCGGGGGACAGGGGGCTTCAGCTATGGCTACACCTTC. Translating gives CASSRGTGGFSYGYTF. The J gene is TRBJ1-2, the V gene TRBV5-1; 12 nucleotides line up with TRBD1. The CDR3 contains 16 residues. CDR1 is SGHRS and CDR2 is YFSETQ in the germline V gene. J lost 4 bases, V lost 4 bases, and 8 bases had no gene match.

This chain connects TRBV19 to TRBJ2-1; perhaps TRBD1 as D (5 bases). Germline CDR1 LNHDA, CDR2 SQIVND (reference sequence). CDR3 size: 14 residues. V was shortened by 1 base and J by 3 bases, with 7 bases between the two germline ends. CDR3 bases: TGTGCCAGTAGTATAGGAGACAGCTACAATGAGCAGTTCTTC. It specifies CASSIGDSYNEQFF.

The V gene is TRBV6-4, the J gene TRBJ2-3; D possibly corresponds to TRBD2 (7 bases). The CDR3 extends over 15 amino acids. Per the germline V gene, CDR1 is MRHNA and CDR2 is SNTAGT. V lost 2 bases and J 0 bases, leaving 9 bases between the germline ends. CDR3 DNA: TGTGCCAGCAGTGACGGGGGGGCTAGCACAGATACGCAGTATTTT. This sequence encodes CASSDGGASTDTQYF.

The CDR3 is CASVQGTSGNTIYF. In DNA, the CDR3 is TGTGCCAGCGTACAGGGGACCTCTGGAAACACCATATATTTT. V usage is TRBV6-1 and J usage is TRBJ1-3; 7 bases match TRBD1. The CDR3 contains 14 residues. V shed 8 bases and J 0 bases; nucleotides not matched to a gene: 4. Germline V lookup: CDR1 MNHNS, CDR2 SASEGT.

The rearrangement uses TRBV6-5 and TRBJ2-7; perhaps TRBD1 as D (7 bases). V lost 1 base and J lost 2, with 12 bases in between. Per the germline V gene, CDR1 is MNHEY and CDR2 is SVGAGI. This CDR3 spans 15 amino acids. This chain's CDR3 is CASSYWGGTAYEQYF. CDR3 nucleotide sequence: TGTGCCAGCAGTTACTGGGGCGGGACAGCCTACGAGCAGTACTTC.